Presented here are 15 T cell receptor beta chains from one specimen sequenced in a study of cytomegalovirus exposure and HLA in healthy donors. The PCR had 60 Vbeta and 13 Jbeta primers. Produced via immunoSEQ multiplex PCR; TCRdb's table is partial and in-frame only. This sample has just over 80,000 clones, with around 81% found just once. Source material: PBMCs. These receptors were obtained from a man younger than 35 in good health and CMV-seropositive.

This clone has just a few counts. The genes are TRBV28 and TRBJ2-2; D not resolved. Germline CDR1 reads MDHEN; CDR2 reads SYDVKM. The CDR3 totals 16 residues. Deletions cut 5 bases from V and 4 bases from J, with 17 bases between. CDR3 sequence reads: CASSPRSRSFTGELFF. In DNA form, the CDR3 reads TGTGCCAGCAGTCCCCGGAGTAGGTCCTTCACCGGGGAGCTGTTTTTT.

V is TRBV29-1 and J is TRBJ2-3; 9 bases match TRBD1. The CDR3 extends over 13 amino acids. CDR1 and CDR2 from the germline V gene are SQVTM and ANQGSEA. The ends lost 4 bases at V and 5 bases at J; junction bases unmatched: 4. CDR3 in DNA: TGCAGCGTTGGGGACAGGGAGGGAGATACGCAGTATTTT. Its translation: CSVGDREGDTQYF.

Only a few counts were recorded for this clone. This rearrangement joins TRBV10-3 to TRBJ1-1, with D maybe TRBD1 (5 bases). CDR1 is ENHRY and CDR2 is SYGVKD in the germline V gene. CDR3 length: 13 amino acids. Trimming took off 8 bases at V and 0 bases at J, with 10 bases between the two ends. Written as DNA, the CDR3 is TGTGCCATCTCGACAGATGTGAACACTGAAGCTTTCTTT. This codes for CAISTDVNTEAFF.

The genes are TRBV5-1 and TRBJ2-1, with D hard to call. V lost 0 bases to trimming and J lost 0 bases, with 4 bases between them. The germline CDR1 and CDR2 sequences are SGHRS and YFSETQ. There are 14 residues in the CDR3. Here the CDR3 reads CASSLGPSYNEQFF. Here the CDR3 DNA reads TGCGCCAGCAGCTTGGGGCCCTCCTACAATGAGCAGTTCTTC.

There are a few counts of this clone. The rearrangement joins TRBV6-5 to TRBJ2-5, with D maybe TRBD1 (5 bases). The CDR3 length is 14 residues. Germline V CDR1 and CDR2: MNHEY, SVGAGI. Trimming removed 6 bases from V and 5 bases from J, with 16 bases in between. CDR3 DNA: TGTGCCAGCAGGGGGCCCTATAGTGAGGAGACCCAGTACTTC. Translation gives CASRGPYSEETQYF.

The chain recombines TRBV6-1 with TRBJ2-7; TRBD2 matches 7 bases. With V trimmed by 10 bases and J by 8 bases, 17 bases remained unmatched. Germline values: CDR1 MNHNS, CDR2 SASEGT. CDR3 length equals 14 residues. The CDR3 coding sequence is TGTGCCATCTCCCCTAGCGGAGCCTCGGGGAAGCAGTACTTC. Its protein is CAISPSGASGKQYF.

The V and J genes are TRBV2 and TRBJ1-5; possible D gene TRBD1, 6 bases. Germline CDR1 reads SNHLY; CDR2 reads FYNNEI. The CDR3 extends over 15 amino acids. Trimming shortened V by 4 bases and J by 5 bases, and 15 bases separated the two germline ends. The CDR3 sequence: CASSGEGGRDQPQHF. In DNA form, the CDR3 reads TGTGCCAGCAGTGGGGAAGGGGGACGGGATCAGCCCCAGCATTTT.

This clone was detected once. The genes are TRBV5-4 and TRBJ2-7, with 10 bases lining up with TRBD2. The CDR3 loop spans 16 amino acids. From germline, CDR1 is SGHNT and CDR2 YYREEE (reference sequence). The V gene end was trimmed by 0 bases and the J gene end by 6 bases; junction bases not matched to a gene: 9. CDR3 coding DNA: TGTGCCAGCAGCTTGGGACCGCTAGCGGGAGACGGCGAGCAGTACTTC. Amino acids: CASSLGPLAGDGEQYF.

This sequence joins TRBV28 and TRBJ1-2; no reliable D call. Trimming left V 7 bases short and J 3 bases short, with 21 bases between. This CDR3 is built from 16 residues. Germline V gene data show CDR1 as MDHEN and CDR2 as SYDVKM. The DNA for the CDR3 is TGTGCCAGCACCTTGGGTAGACAACAGACCTACTATGGCTACACCTTC. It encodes CASTLGRQQTYYGYTF.

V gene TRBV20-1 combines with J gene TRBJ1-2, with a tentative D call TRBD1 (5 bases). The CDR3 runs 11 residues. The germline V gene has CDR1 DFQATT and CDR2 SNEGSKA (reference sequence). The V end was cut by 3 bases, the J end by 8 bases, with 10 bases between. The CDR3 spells CSASKGAGYTF. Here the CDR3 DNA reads TGCAGTGCTAGTAAAGGGGCCGGCTACACCTTC.

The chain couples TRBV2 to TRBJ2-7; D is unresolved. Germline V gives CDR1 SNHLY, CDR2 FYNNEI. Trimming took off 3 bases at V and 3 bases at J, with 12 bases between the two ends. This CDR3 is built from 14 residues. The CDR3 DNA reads TGTGCCAGCAGTGATCCCCCCTACAGCTACGAGCAGTACTTC. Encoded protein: CASSDPPYSYEQYF.

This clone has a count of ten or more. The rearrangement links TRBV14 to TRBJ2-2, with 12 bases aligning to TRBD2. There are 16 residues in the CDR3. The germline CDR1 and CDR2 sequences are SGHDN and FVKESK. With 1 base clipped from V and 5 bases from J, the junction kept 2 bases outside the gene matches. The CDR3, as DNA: TGTGCCAGCAGCCAAGTCCTAGCGGGAGGGACCGGGGAGCTGTTTTTT. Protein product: CASSQVLAGGTGELFF.

The CDR3 sequence: CATNRGRDTGELFF. The CDR3 DNA follows: TGTGCCACGAACAGGGGGCGGGACACCGGGGAGCTGTTTTTT. This chain uses TRBV10-3 with TRBJ2-2, with 9 bases lining up with TRBD1. V trimming: 10 bases; J trimming: 3 bases; junction bases outside the gene matches: 6. This CDR3 comprises 14 residues. Germline loops: CDR1 ENHRY, CDR2 SYGVKD.

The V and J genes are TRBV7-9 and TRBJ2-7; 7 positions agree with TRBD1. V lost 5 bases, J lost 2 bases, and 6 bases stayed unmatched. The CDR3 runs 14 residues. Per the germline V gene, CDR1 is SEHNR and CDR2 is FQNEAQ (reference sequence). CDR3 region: CASSPTGTAYEQYF. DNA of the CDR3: TGTGCCAGCAGCCCTACCGGGACAGCCTACGAGCAGTACTTC.

The chain's CDR3 is CASSDLGLAEPQHF. CDR3 sequence (DNA): TGTGCCAGCAGTGATCTAGGACTTGCGGAGCCCCAGCATTTT. The genes are TRBV6-1 and TRBJ1-5; no definite D call. The germline V and J ends were trimmed by 3 bases and 8 bases, with 14 bases remaining between them. There are 14 residues in the CDR3. CDR1 is MNHNS, CDR2 SASEGT, per germline.